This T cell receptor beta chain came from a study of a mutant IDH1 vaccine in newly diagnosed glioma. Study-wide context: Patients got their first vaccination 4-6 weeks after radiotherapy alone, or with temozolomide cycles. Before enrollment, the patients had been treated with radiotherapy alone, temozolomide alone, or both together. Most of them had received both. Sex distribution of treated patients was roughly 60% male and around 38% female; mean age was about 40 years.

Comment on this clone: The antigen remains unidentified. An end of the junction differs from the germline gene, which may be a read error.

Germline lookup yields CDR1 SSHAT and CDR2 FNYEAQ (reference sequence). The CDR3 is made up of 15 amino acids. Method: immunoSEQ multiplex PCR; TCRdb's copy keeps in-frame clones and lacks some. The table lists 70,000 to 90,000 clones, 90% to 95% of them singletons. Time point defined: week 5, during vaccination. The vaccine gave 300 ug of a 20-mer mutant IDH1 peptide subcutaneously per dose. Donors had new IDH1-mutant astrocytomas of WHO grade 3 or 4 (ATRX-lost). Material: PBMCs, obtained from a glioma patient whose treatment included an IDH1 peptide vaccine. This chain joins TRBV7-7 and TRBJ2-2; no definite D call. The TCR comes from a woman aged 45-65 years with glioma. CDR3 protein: CASSLGPSMAGELFF. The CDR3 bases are TGTGCTAGCAGCTTAGGACCCTCGATGGCCGGGGAGCTGTTTTTT.